This T cell receptor beta chain is from a study of cytomegalovirus exposure and HLA in healthy donors. Study-wide results and caveats: The number of N-insertions in an Asian-associated ancestry cluster was reportedly below the approximately 700-donor mean in a later analysis.

V gave up 3 bases and J gave up 9 bases; unmatched junction bases: 8. Germline V gene data show CDR1 as SGDLS and CDR2 as YYNGEE. The CDR3 consists of 14 residues. The PCR ran on 60 Vbeta and 13 Jbeta primers. Authors' analysis steps: An analysis that came later counted approximately 76 million unique TCR beta chains, approximately 12 million shared. Only in-frame clones appear in the TCRdb table, and some are missing; sequencing was by immunoSEQ multiplex PCR. V and J calls and clone size are copied from that table; D and trimming were computed from the DNA. The sample has around 44,000 clones; 87% are singletons. Note on this clone: Its antigen remains unidentified.

Material for sequencing was PBMCs. The receptor's source is a woman aged 40 to 50 in good health and CMV-seropositive. The rearrangement joins TRBV9 to TRBJ2-1; 8 nucleotides line up with TRBD2. The CDR3 sequence is CASSANPAGVEQFF. The CDR3 bases are TGTGCCAGCAGCGCCAACCCAGCGGGAGTTGAGCAGTTCTTC.